The 4 T cell receptor beta chains listed next were all sequenced from one sample in a study of control samples from healthy donors and cancer patients. Generated by immunoSEQ multiplex PCR, the TCRdb table keeps only in-frame clones and is missing some. This table has 95,000 to 100,000 clones, 80% to 90% appearing once. Sequencing was performed on blood. All receptors derive from a man younger than 40 in good health.

The genes are TRBV20-1 and TRBJ1-2; D is perhaps TRBD1 (6 bases). There are 13 residues in the CDR3. The germline CDR1 and CDR2 sequences are DFQATT and SNEGSKA (reference sequence). The V end lost 3 bases, the J end lost 2 bases, and 10 bases lay between the germline ends. As DNA, the CDR3 is TGCAGTGCTAGTCAGGGGTTGAACTATGGCTACACCTTC. Translation: CSASQGLNYGYTF.

This sequence joins TRBV7-9 and TRBJ1-1, with D unresolved. The V end lost 7 bases, the J end lost 9 bases, and 6 bases lay between the germline ends. In germline, CDR1 is SEHNR, CDR2 FQNEAQ (reference sequence). The CDR3 extends over 9 amino acids. CDR3 region: CASKRKAFF. The CDR3 coding sequence is TGTGCCAGCAAAAGAAAAGCTTTCTTT.

This sequence joins TRBV28 and TRBJ2-7, with 7 bases aligning to TRBD1. Germline V gene data show CDR1 as MDHEN and CDR2 as SYDVKM. This CDR3 is built from 14 residues. V dropped 2 bases and J dropped 4; count of bases not matched to a gene: 5. This CDR3 reads CASSLLGGLYEQYF. The DNA for the CDR3 is TGTGCCAGCAGTTTACTAGGGGGCCTATACGAGCAGTACTTC. The variable domain in full, with the rest retrieved from reference TRBV28 and TRBJ2-7, is DVKVTQSSRYLVKRTGEKVFLECVQDMDHENMFWYRQDPGLGLRLIYFSYDVKMKEKGDIPEGYSVSREKKERFSLILESASTNQTSMYLCASSLLGGLYEQYFGPGTRLTVT.

The chain joins TRBV27 to TRBJ2-1; possible D gene TRBD2, 5 bases. V was shortened by 2 bases and J by 2 bases, with 10 bases between the two germline ends. CDR1 is MNHEY, CDR2 SMNVEV, per germline (reference sequence). The CDR3 is made up of 15 amino acids. DNA for the CDR3: TGTGCCAGCAGTTTAGAGCGGCCCCCCTACAATGAGCAGTTCTTC. It codes for CASSLERPPYNEQFF.